The 14 T cell receptor beta chains below all came from one sample that was sequenced in a study of T cells in Graves' hyperthyroidism and ophthalmopathy (dated by TCRdb to about 2019). Receptor amplification or capture employed multiplex PCR. Sequencing was performed on an Illumina HiSeq 2000. Amplification of TCR beta CDR3 regions was carried out from RNA transcripts. For the first round of RT-PCR on the TCR CDR3, the HTBI primer set was used together with the Qiagen OneStep RT-PCR kit. The public reads were reprocessed in TCRdb via fastp at Q25 and MiXCR, keeping in-frame beta chains. When rows share a CDR3 protein, they turn into one entry using the most common DNA and genes. For this sample there are roughly 350,000 distinct CDR3 sequences; roughly 15% appear just once. The ten largest clones add up to 20% of the sample. The sample consisted of blood. The receptors were gathered from a woman aged 25 to 39 with Graves' ophthalmopathy.

The V gene is TRBV24-1, the J gene TRBJ1-5; 7 nucleotides agree with TRBD1. CDR3 length: 16 amino acids. V was clipped by 2 bases and J by 2 bases; unmatched bases: 5. The germline V gene encodes CDR1 KGHDR and CDR2 SFDVKD. CDR3 sequence (DNA): TGTGCCACCAGTGATTCCAGGGGGGTAGGCAATCAGCCCCAGCATTTT. Translating it yields CATSDSRGVGNQPQHF.

This clonotype was observed many times. The junction and the germline gene differ at one end; a read error may be behind it. The chain has TRBV7-7 and TRBJ2-1, with a tentative D call TRBD1 (5 bases). The CDR3 consists of 13 residues. Germline values: CDR1 SSHAT, CDR2 FNYEAQ (reference sequence). The DNA for the CDR3 is TGTGCTAGCAGCTTAGCAGGGATGAATGAGCAGTTCTTC. It yields the protein CASSLAGMNEQFF.

Ten or more counts support this clonotype. This rearrangement joins TRBV5-1 to TRBJ2-4; 10 bases are a match to TRBD1. Per the germline V gene, CDR1 is SGHRS and CDR2 is YFSETQ. The CDR3 runs to 14 residues. V gave up 0 bases and J gave up 8 bases; unmatched junction bases: 2. The CDR3, as DNA: TGCGCCAGCAGCTTGGGGGACAGGGGTGACATTCAGTACTTC. Translated: CASSLGDRGDIQYF. The entire variable domain, with the rest obtained from reference TRBV5-1 and TRBJ2-4, is as follows: KAGVTQTPRYLIKTRGQQVTLSCSPISGHRSVSWYQQTPGQGLQFLFEYFSETQRNKGNFPGRFSGRQFSNSRSEMNVSTLELGDSALYLCASSLGDRGDIQYFGAGTRLSVL.

This clonotype has a count of ten or more. This chain joins TRBV5-1 and TRBJ2-1, with 7 bases matching TRBD1. The length of the CDR3 is 16 residues. Germline lookup yields CDR1 SGHRS and CDR2 YFSETQ. With 5 bases clipped from V and 0 bases from J, the junction kept 8 bases outside the gene matches. CDR3 protein: CASSAKGAGSYNEQFF. The DNA of the CDR3 is TGCGCCAGCAGTGCTAAGGGGGCGGGCTCCTACAATGAGCAGTTCTTC. Combining the CDR3 with reference TRBV5-1 and TRBJ2-1 gives the whole variable domain KAGVTQTPRYLIKTRGQQVTLSCSPISGHRSVSWYQQTPGQGLQFLFEYFSETQRNKGNFPGRFSGRQFSNSRSEMNVSTLELGDSALYLCASSAKGAGSYNEQFFGPGTRLTVL.

With respect to this clonotype: This clone may be a read error of a much larger clone one base away. The chain carries TRBV3-1 and TRBJ2-2; no definite D call. This CDR3 has 13 residues. Looked up from germline, CDR1 is LGHDT and CDR2 is YNNKEL (reference sequence). The V end lost 1 base, the J end lost 4 bases, and 4 bases lay between the germline ends. The CDR3 reads CASSQGTTGELFF. CDR3 DNA sequence: TGTGCCAGCAGCCAAGGAACCACCGGGGAGCTGTTTTTT. The full variable domain, rest sourced from reference TRBV3-1 and TRBJ2-2, is DTAVSQTPKYLVTQMGNDKSIKCEQNLGHDTMYWYKQDSKKFLKIMFSYNNKELIINETVPNRFSPKSPDKAHLNLHINSLELGDSAVYFCASSQGTTGELFFGEGSRLTVL.

This clonotype was counted ten times or more. The rearrangement uses TRBV4-2 and TRBJ1-4; D is possibly TRBD1 (6 bases). This CDR3 contains 19 residues. Germline V gene data show CDR1 as LGHNA and CDR2 as YNFKEQ. The germline V and J ends were trimmed by 0 bases and 5 bases, with 22 bases remaining between them. The CDR3 spells CASSQDFGGLTDLNEKLFF. CDR3 bases: TGTGCCAGCAGCCAAGATTTTGGGGGCCTGACGGACCTAAATGAAAAACTGTTTTTT.

This clonotype was detected many times. The chain is built from TRBV7-9 and TRBJ1-2, with a weak D call TRBD1 (5 bases). Looked up from germline, CDR1 is SEHNR and CDR2 is FQNEAQ (reference sequence). With 7 bases removed from V and 6 bases from J, the gap between germline ends came to 18 bases. This CDR3 contains 14 residues. The DNA of the CDR3 is TGTGCCAGCAACGATTTAGGGGTGCGGGATGGCTACACCTTC. The encoded protein is CASNDLGVRDGYTF. Variable domain in full (rest from reference TRBV7-9 and TRBJ1-2): DTGVSQNPRHKITKRGQNVTFRCDPISEHNRLYWYRQTLGQGPEFLTYFQNEAQLEKSRLLSDRFSAERPKGSFSTLEIQRTEQGDSAMYLCASNDLGVRDGYTFGSGTRLTVV.

V gene TRBV12-3 or TRBV12-4 combines with J gene TRBJ2-2; 15 nucleotides agree with TRBD2. The length of the CDR3 is 18 residues. J was trimmed by 2 bases and V by 5 bases; bases with no gene match: 6. This CDR3 reads CASSPPGLAGGNTGELFF. CDR3 DNA sequence: TGTGCCAGCAGTCCGCCGGGACTAGCGGGGGGTAACACCGGGGAGCTGTTTTTT.

This clonotype was seen at least ten times. The chain has TRBV12-3 or TRBV12-4 and TRBJ1-2, with TRBD1 matching over 7 bases. This CDR3 has 14 residues. V lost 5 bases, J lost 8 bases, and 11 bases stayed unmatched. The CDR3, as DNA: TGTGCCAGCAGTAGCGAGGACAGGATCCAAGGCTACACCTTC. Its translation is CASSSEDRIQGYTF.

This clonotype was counted at least ten times. The chain couples TRBV6-6 to TRBJ1-4; D might be TRBD1 (5 bases). The V gene lost 0 bases and the J gene lost 4 bases, with 9 bases spanning the gap. Looked up from germline, CDR1 is MNHNY and CDR2 is SVGAGI (reference sequence). The CDR3 consists of 15 residues. The CDR3 sequence: CASSYSSGGNEKLFF. Here the CDR3 DNA reads TGTGCCAGCAGTTACTCGTCGGGGGGTAATGAAAAACTGTTTTTT.

CDR3 residues: CASSPFSGGENTQYF. Here the CDR3 DNA reads TGTGCCAGCAGTCCGTTTAGCGGGGGGGAAAATACGCAGTATTTT. The gene calls are TRBV2 and TRBJ2-3; 11 bases map to TRBD2. This CDR3 region has 15 residues. From germline, CDR1 is SNHLY and CDR2 FYNNEI. Losses at the gene ends were 5 bases for V and 7 bases for J; bases not matched to a gene: 8.

This clonotype was counted between two and nine times. CDR3 nucleotide sequence: TGTGCCAGTAGACCTCCGGGACACGAGTCGGGTGAGCAGTACTTC. Protein: CASRPPGHESGEQYF. V gene TRBV19 combines with J gene TRBJ2-7, with D tentatively TRBD1 (6 bases). This CDR3 is built from 15 residues. Per the germline V gene, CDR1 is LNHDA and CDR2 is SQIVND (reference sequence). Trimming pared 6 bases from V and 7 bases from J, leaving 22 bases between.

In its sample, this clonotype was seen many times. CDR3: CASSPAGGYGYTF. The CDR3 DNA sequence: TGTGCCAGCAGCCCAGCAGGGGGATATGGCTACACCTTC. V is TRBV7-6 and J is TRBJ1-2; 7 bases align to TRBD1. Per germline, CDR1 SGHVS and CDR2 FNYEAQ. The CDR3 totals 13 residues. Trimming at V came to 5 bases and at J to 5 bases, leaving 5 bases not matched to a gene.

This clonotype was picked up a small number of times. The chain combines TRBV24-1 with TRBJ1-5; D unresolved. The V end lost 5 bases, the J end lost 3 bases, and 7 bases lay between the germline ends. Germline V gene sequence: CDR1 KGHDR, CDR2 SFDVKD. CDR3 size: 13 residues. The CDR3 loop reads CATSVGFNQPQHF. CDR3 nucleotide sequence: TGTGCCACCAGTGTAGGATTCAATCAGCCCCAGCATTTT.